These 21 T cell receptor beta chains were sequenced from one sample in a study of blood T cell repertoires in COVID-19. TCRdb's copy holds only in-frame clones and misses some; the assay was immunoSEQ multiplex PCR. The sample carries some 270,000 clones, approximately 85% recorded once. Sequenced material: peripheral blood. Source of these receptors: a human donor with COVID-19, enrolled during active disease. The donor label of this sample is uncertain.

This clone is a singleton in its sample. The V call is TRBV7-2, the J call TRBJ1-1; D is undetermined. Trimming took off 4 bases at V and 0 bases at J, with 9 bases between the two ends. CDR1 is SGHTA and CDR2 is FQGNSA in the germline V gene. The CDR3 totals 14 residues. CDR3 residues: CASSSLGLNTEAFF. CDR3 DNA: TGTGCCAGCAGCTCCCTTGGCCTGAACACTGAAGCTTTCTTT.

The chain is built from TRBV6-5 and TRBJ1-2, with D unclear. CDR3 length: 14 residues. With 0 bases removed from V and 2 bases from J, the gap between germline ends came to 7 bases. CDR1 is MNHEY and CDR2 is SVGAGI in the germline V gene. CDR3 loop: CASSYSPRNYGYTF. The CDR3 nucleotides are TGTGCCAGCAGTTACTCGCCGAGGAACTATGGCTACACCTTC.

The gene calls are TRBV11-3 and TRBJ1-1, with 8 bases lining up with TRBD1. Germline loops: CDR1 SGHNT, CDR2 YENEEA. V trimming: 3 bases; J trimming: 3 bases; junction bases outside the gene matches: 6. The CDR3 covers 15 residues. Here the CDR3 reads CASSLAGGADTEAFF. In DNA, the CDR3 is TGTGCCAGCAGCTTGGCAGGGGGCGCAGACACTGAAGCTTTCTTT.

The J gene is TRBJ1-4, the V gene TRBV5-1, with a tentative D call TRBD1 (6 bases). Trimming pared 3 bases from V and 6 bases from J, leaving 24 bases between. Looked up from germline, CDR1 is SGHRS and CDR2 is YFSETQ. This CDR3 contains 18 residues. The CDR3 here is CASSSGTNPGLGHEKLFF. CDR3 coding DNA: TGCGCCAGCAGCTCGGGGACAAACCCCGGCCTTGGGCATGAAAAACTGTTTTTT.

V usage is TRBV5-6 and J usage is TRBJ2-5; TRBD1 matches at 9 bases. CDR3 length equals 15 residues. With V trimmed by 4 bases and J by 4 bases, 8 bases remained unmatched. The germline CDR1 and CDR2 sequences are SGHDT and YYEEEE. The CDR3 spells CASSGRTGGGETQYF. DNA of the CDR3: TGTGCCAGCAGCGGGAGAACAGGGGGCGGAGAGACCCAGTACTTC.

This clone was detected a few times. The chain links TRBV7-9 to TRBJ1-2; TRBD1 agrees at 9 bases. V lost 5 bases and J lost 8; bases outside the gene matches: 9. Germline V gene data show CDR1 as SEHNR and CDR2 as FQNEAQ (reference sequence). CDR3 length: 14 amino acids. The CDR3 loop reads CASSRGQGTYGYTF. The CDR3 DNA is TGTGCCAGCAGCCGTGGACAGGGGACGTACGGCTACACCTTC. The complete variable domain, with remaining parts taken from reference TRBV7-9 and TRBJ1-2, reads DTGVSQNPRHKITKRGQNVTFRCDPISEHNRLYWYRQTLGQGPEFLTYFQNEAQLEKSRLLSDRFSAERPKGSFSTLEIQRTEQGDSAMYLCASSRGQGTYGYTFGSGTRLTVV.

J is TRBJ2-3 and V is TRBV3-1 (or the pseudogene TRBV3-2); 14 bases are a match to TRBD2. V was pared by 3 bases and J by 9 bases, with 8 bases of the junction left unmatched. This CDR3 contains 16 residues. Germline CDR1 and CDR2: LGHDT and YNNKEL (reference sequence). The CDR3 reads CASSQATSGRAETQYF. The CDR3 DNA is TGTGCCAGCAGCCAGGCGACTAGCGGGAGGGCCGAGACGCAGTATTTT.

There are a few counts of this clone. The chain links TRBV28 to TRBJ2-7; 10 bases line up with TRBD1. The germline CDR1 and CDR2 sequences are MDHEN and SYDVKM. The CDR3 has 12 amino acids. Trimming at V came to 8 bases and at J to 5 bases, leaving 3 bases not matched to a gene. Written as DNA, the CDR3 is TGTGCCAGCGGGACAGGGGTCCACGAGCAGTACTTC. Protein sequence: CASGTGVHEQYF. The complete variable domain, with remaining parts taken from reference TRBV28 and TRBJ2-7, reads DVKVTQSSRYLVKRTGEKVFLECVQDMDHENMFWYRQDPGLGLRLIYFSYDVKMKEKGDIPEGYSVSREKKERFSLILESASTNQTSMYLCASGTGVHEQYFGPGTRLTVT.

V usage is TRBV15 and J usage is TRBJ1-4; maybe TRBD1 (5 bases). The germline V gene has CDR1 LNHNV and CDR2 YYDKDF (reference sequence). With 3 bases removed from V and 2 bases from J, the gap between germline ends came to 10 bases. The CDR3 length is 15 residues. The CDR3 is CATSSMGQTNEKLFF. The CDR3 coding sequence is TGTGCCACCAGCAGCATGGGGCAGACTAATGAAAAACTGTTTTTT.

The genes are TRBV15 and TRBJ1-2; the D gene is possibly TRBD1 (6 bases). The CDR3 is made up of 15 amino acids. Germline CDR1 LNHNV, CDR2 YYDKDF (reference sequence). The V gene lost 0 bases and the J gene lost 5 bases, with 13 bases spanning the gap. The CDR3 nucleotides are TGTGCCACCAGCAGAGATCTTGGCAGGGGTTATGGCTACACCTTC. Translated: CATSRDLGRGYGYTF.

This clone is a singleton in its sample. V usage is TRBV20-1 and J usage is TRBJ2-5, with 7 bases that match TRBD2. The V segment lost 3 bases and the J segment 2 bases; nucleotides outside the gene matches: 3. Per germline, CDR1 DFQATT and CDR2 SNEGSKA (reference sequence). The CDR3 runs 13 residues. The CDR3 DNA is TGCAGTGCTAGTGGGGGAGGGCAAGAGACCCAGTACTTC. It encodes CSASGGGQETQYF.

CDR3: CASSVGAGGTYEQYF. The CDR3 coding sequence is TGTGCCAGCAGCGTAGGAGCGGGAGGGACCTACGAGCAGTACTTC. The chain carries TRBV9 and TRBJ2-7; 10 bases agree with TRBD2. Germline V lookup: CDR1 SGDLS, CDR2 YYNGEE. The CDR3 is 15 residues long. Trimming took 0 bases from V and 2 from J; bases not matched to a gene: 2.

The V gene is TRBV6-2 or TRBV6-3, the J gene TRBJ1-4, with no clear D. The V gene's germline CDR1 is MNHEY and CDR2 SVGEGT. V lost 5 bases, J lost 7 bases, and 8 bases lay in between. The CDR3 runs to 12 residues. This CDR3 is CASSPSFEKLFF. Here the CDR3 DNA reads TGTGCCAGCAGTCCCTCCTTTGAAAAACTGTTTTTT.

The chain employs TRBV6-5 and TRBJ2-5; tentatively, D is TRBD1 (6 bases). Trimming pared 6 bases from V and 1 base from J, leaving 15 bases between. The germline CDR1 and CDR2 sequences are MNHEY and SVGAGI. The CDR3 is made up of 15 amino acids. The DNA for the CDR3 is TGTGCCAGCAGCCAGGGGTATGGGGGCCAAGAGACCCAGTACTTC. It is translated as CASSQGYGGQETQYF.

The genes are TRBV6-5 and TRBJ1-2, with 7 bases identical to TRBD1. The CDR3 spans 14 residues. J was trimmed by 4 bases and V by 8 bases; bases with no gene match: 10. Germline loops: CDR1 MNHEY, CDR2 SVGAGI. The CDR3 bases are TGTGCCAGCGCCAAGACAGGGAAGGGCTATGGCTACACCTTC. Translation: CASAKTGKGYGYTF.

The CDR3 DNA reads TGCGCCAGCAGCTTTCAGGGGGCAGGGGATCAGCCCCAGCATTTT. Its protein product is CASSFQGAGDQPQHF. The V call is TRBV5-1, the J call TRBJ1-5; 8 nucleotides agree with TRBD1. There are 15 residues in the CDR3. CDR1 is SGHRS and CDR2 is YFSETQ in the germline V gene. J lost 5 bases, V lost 2 bases, and 6 bases had no gene match.

This chain uses TRBV19 with TRBJ1-2; no definite D call. CDR1 LNHDA and CDR2 SQIVND come from the germline V gene (reference sequence). The CDR3 extends over 13 amino acids. V lost 5 bases to trimming and J lost 0 bases, with 7 bases between them. This chain's CDR3 is CASSRGSNYGYTF. CDR3 coding DNA: TGTGCCAGTAGTCGGGGATCTAACTATGGCTACACCTTC. The full variable domain, with the rest looked up from reference TRBV19 and TRBJ1-2, is DGGITQSPKYLFRKEGQNVTLSCEQNLNHDAMYWYRQDPGQGLRLIYYSQIVNDFQKGDIAEGYSVSREKKESFPLTVTSAQKNPTAFYLCASSRGSNYGYTFGSGTRLTVV.

V usage is TRBV5-1 and J usage is TRBJ2-5; a possible D gene is TRBD2 (5 bases). This CDR3 spans 14 amino acids. CDR1 SGHRS and CDR2 YFSETQ come from the germline V gene. Trimming pared 0 bases from V and 5 bases from J, leaving 11 bases between. The CDR3 DNA reads as TGCGCCAGCAGCTTGGGGACTGTCGGGGAGACCCAGTACTTC. This codes for CASSLGTVGETQYF.

This clone was counted a single time. The chain couples TRBV9 to TRBJ2-1, with D maybe TRBD1 (5 bases). Trimming shortened V by 4 bases and J by 0 bases, and 17 bases separated the two germline ends. There are 17 residues in the CDR3. Germline V CDR1 and CDR2: SGDLS, YYNGEE. In nucleotides, the CDR3 is TGTGCCAGCAGCCCCTGGGGCAGCCCTCCCTCCTACAATGAGCAGTTCTTC. Its protein product is CASSPWGSPPSYNEQFF.

The chain combines TRBV2 with TRBJ1-5; D call uncertain. In germline, CDR1 is SNHLY, CDR2 FYNNEI. V was pared by 6 bases and J by 0 bases, with 9 bases between. The CDR3 is 14 residues long. The CDR3 coding sequence is TGTGCCAGCAGCCGAGAGATTAGCAATCAGCCCCAGCATTTT. Protein product: CASSREISNQPQHF.

This chain joins TRBV30 and TRBJ1-5; D perhaps matches TRBD1 (5 bases). Between the trimmed V and J ends, which lost 2 bases and 3 bases, there was a span of 11 bases. Germline-derived CDR1 and CDR2 are GTSNPN and SVGIG (reference sequence). The CDR3 is 14 amino acids. CDR3 in DNA: TGTGCCTGGAGTAAGGGGAGGGTCAATCAGCCCCAGCATTTT. This gives the protein CAWSKGRVNQPQHF. The full variable domain, completed using reference TRBV30 and TRBJ1-5, is SQTIHQWPATLVQPVGSPLSLECTVEGTSNPNLYWYRQAAGRGLQLLFYSVGIGQISSEVPQNLSASRPQDRQFILSSKKLLLSDSGFYLCAWSKGRVNQPQHFGDGTRLSIL.